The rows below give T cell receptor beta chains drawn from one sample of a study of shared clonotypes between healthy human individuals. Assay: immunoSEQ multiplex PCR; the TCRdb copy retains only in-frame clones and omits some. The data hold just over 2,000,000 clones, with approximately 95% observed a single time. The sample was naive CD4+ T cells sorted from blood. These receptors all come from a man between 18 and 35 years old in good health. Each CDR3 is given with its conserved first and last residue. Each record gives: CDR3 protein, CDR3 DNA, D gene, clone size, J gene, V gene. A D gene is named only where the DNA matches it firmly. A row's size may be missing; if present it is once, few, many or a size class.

CAWVGVGLGETEAFF,TGTGCCTGGGTTGGCGTGGGTCTAGGGGAAACTGAAGCTTTCTTT,-,once,TRBJ1-1,TRBV30
CAWSVKSGQGPVLYGYTF,TGTGCCTGGAGTGTTAAGTCGGGACAGGGGCCTGTCCTATATGGCTACACCTTC,TRBD1,-,TRBJ1-2,TRBV30
CASSYNQPQHF,TGTGCCAGCAGTTACAATCAGCCCCAGCATTTT,-,-,TRBJ1-5,TRBV6-4
CASGVGDNTEAFF,TGTGCCTCAGGGGTAGGGGATAACACTGAAGCTTTCTTT,-,-,TRBJ1-1,TRBV10-3
CAISDGDRGNTGELFF,TGTGCCATCAGTGATGGGGACAGGGGGAACACCGGGGAGCTGTTTTTT,TRBD1,-,TRBJ2-2,TRBV10-3
CASQWAGEKLFF,TGTGCCAGTCAGTGGGCCGGGGAAAAACTGTTTTTT,-,-,TRBJ1-4,TRBV19
CASSPRTASPLHF,TGTGCCAGCAGTCCCAGGACTGCCTCACCCCTCCACTTT,-,-,TRBJ1-6,TRBV6-5
CASRPVGRLHGYTF,TGTGCCAGTAGACCAGTTGGCAGGCTCCATGGCTACACCTTC,-,-,TRBJ1-2,TRBV19
CAISDSVNTEAFF,TGTGCCATCAGTGACTCGGTGAACACTGAAGCTTTCTTT,-,-,TRBJ1-1,TRBV10-3
CASSHPLGEQYF,TGTGCCAGCAGCCATCCCCTCGGCGAGCAGTACTTC,-,-,TRBJ2-7,TRBV5-5
CASAEQGHSNQPQHF,TGTGCCAGTGCAGAACAGGGGCATAGCAATCAGCCCCAGCATTTT,TRBD1,-,TRBJ1-5,TRBV19
CASSQDGGLAGYNEQFF,TGCGCCAGCAGCCAAGACGGGGGACTAGCGGGCTACAATGAGCAGTTCTTC,TRBD2,-,TRBJ2-1,TRBV4-1
CASSLAFTDTQYF,TGTGCTAGCAGCTTAGCTTTCACAGATACGCAGTATTTT,-,-,TRBJ2-3,TRBV7-7
CASTDSGTRAFF,TGTGCCAGCACTGATTCTGGGACGCGGGCTTTCTTT,-,-,TRBJ1-1,TRBV28
CASSPGGRGTEAFF,TGTGCCAGCAGCCCCGGAGGGAGGGGGACTGAAGCTTTCTTT,-,-,TRBJ1-1,TRBV7-2
CASSDGQGVETQYF,TGTGCCAGCAGCGACGGCCAGGGTGTGGAGACCCAGTACTTC,-,-,TRBJ2-5,TRBV7-9
CASSKGDNNEQFF,TGTGCCAGCAGCAAAGGGGATAACAATGAGCAGTTCTTC,-,-,TRBJ2-1,TRBV7-2
CASSEGQNNSPLHF,TGTGCCAGCAGTGAAGGGCAGAATAATTCACCCCTCCACTTT,-,-,TRBJ1-6,TRBV6-1
CASSVEVGTDTQYF,TGTGCCAGCAGCGTAGAGGTCGGGACAGATACGCAGTATTTT,-,-,TRBJ2-3,TRBV9
CASSSTSRDTQYF,TGCGCCAGCAGCTCGACTAGTAGAGATACGCAGTATTTT,-,-,TRBJ2-3,TRBV5-1
CASSVGSSTDTQYF,TGTGCCAGCAGCGTCGGGAGTTCCACAGATACGCAGTATTTT,-,-,TRBJ2-3,TRBV7-3
CASSLVIAGGYNEQFF,TGTGCCAGCAGCTTAGTGATAGCGGGGGGGTACAATGAGCAGTTCTTC,TRBD2,-,TRBJ2-1,TRBV7-8
CASSLSQGEDGYTF,TGTGCCAGCAGCTTATCACAGGGAGAGGACGGCTACACCTTC,-,-,TRBJ1-2,TRBV7-9